This T cell receptor beta chain was found in a study of T cell repertoires in cytomegalovirus infection. About the research overall: An indication of both CMV infection and matching HLA type came from public TCR beta signatures. Findings and limits, study-wide: Public TCR beta family frequency separated CMV-and-HLA carriers, including in an independent cohort. CMV-specific TCR beta clonotypes restricted by HLA-C were the ones dominating the ex vivo response.

Each CDR3 protein is one row after TCRdb ran MiXCR on the reads. Of approximately 140,000 distinct CDR3 sequences listed, 7.5% to 9% are singletons. With 5 bases removed from V and 7 bases from J, the gap between germline ends came to 20 bases. The CDR3 is made up of 16 amino acids. CDR1 SGHTA and CDR2 FQGNSA come from the germline V gene. In this sample, this clonotype turned up many times. Antigen specificity is unknown. The source is a human donor in good health (CMV status not recorded). Some clones in this sample may be carry-over from other donors' samples. The sequencing input was PBMCs. V and J are TRBV7-2 and TRBJ1-4; possibly TRBD1 for D (6 bases). The CDR3 sequence: CASSRAGGGGSEKLFF. CDR3 nucleotide sequence: TGTGCCAGCAGCCGCGCGGGGGGGGGGGGCAGTGAAAAACTGTTTTTT.